This T cell receptor (beta chain) came from a study of T cells after yellow fever vaccination. Study-level points and caveats: A large majority of primary-vaccination clones showed up again after the booster (roughly 96% CD4, almost 90% CD8). Overlap between CD4 and CD8 compartments was detected for a small share of clonotypes.

J lost 3 bases, V lost 3 bases, and 7 bases had no gene match. Germline V gene lookup returns CDR1 DFQATT and CDR2 SNEGSKA (reference sequence). This CDR3 has 14 residues. This clonotype was counted only a few times. The antigen remains unidentified. TCRdb reprocessed the 5' RACE reads with MiXCR, giving one entry per CDR3 protein. The sample carries 620,000 or so distinct CDR3 sequences, 9% to 15% recorded once. J is TRBJ2-7 and V is TRBV20-1, with 8 bases identical to TRBD2. This specimen was PBMCs, taken on the day of the yellow fever booster vaccination. The receptor was derived from a man aged 25 to 45 who received the YFV17D yellow fever vaccine. The CDR3 loop reads CSARAAGVGYEQYF. The CDR3 nucleotides read TGCAGTGCTAGGGCAGCGGGAGTTGGCTACGAGCAGTACTTC.